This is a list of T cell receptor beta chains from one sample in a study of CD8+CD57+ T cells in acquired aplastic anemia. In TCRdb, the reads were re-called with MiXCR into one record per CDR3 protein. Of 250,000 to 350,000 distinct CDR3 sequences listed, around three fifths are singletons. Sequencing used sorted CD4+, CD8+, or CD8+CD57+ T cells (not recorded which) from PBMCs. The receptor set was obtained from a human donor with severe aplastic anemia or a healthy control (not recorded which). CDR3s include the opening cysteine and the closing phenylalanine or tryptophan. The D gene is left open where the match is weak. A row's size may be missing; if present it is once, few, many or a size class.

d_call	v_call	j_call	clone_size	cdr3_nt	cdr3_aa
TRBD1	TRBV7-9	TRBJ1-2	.	TGTGCCAGCAGCTTAGGTCCCAAGGGGGCTACTGATGGCTACACCTTC	CASSLGPKGATDGYTF
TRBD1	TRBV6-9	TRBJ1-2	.	TGCGCCAGCAGTGCATGGACAGGCGTGGACTATGGCTACACCTTC	CASSAWTGVDYGYTF
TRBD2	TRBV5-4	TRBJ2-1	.	TGTGCCAGCAGCCCCGGGACTACGACTATGAATGAGCAGTTCTTC	CASSPGTTTMNEQFF
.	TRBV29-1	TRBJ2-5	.	TGCAGCGTGAAAATGGGGGGAGAGACCCAGTACTTC	CSVKMGGETQYF
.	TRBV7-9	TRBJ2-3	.	TGTGCCAGCAGCTTCCACATAGACACCGGGGGTGGAGATACGCAGTATTTT	CASSFHIDTGGGDTQYF
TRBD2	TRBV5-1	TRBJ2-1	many	TGCGCCAGCAGCTTCAACGGGGGGGCGGATGAGCAGTTCTTC	CASSFNGGADEQFF
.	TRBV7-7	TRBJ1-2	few	TGTGCTAGCAGCTACAGGGACTATGGCTACACCTTC	CASSYRDYGYTF
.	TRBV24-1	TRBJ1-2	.	TGTGCCACCAGTGATTTTTCCAACTATGGCTACACCTTC	CATSDFSNYGYTF
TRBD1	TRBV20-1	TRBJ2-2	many	TGCAGTGCGGGACAGGGCACCGGGGAGCTGTTTTTT	CSAGQGTGELFF
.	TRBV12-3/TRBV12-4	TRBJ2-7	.	TGTGCCAGCAGCTCTCAGGGCGTGGAAACCTACGAGCAGTACTTC	CASSSQGVETYEQYF
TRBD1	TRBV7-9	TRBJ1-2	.	TGTGCCAGCAGCTTGGCGGCAGACAGGGGGAAATATGGCTACACCTTC	CASSLAADRGKYGYTF
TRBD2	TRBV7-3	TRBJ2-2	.	TGTGCCAGCAGCTCCCCTAGCGGAGGGAACAACGGGGAGCTGTTTTTT	CASSSPSGGNNGELFF
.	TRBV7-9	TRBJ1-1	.	TGTGCCAGCAGCTTGGAACTACAGGGAGCTTTCTTT	CASSLELQGAFF
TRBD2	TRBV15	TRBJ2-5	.	TGTGCCACCAGCAGAGGTTCTAGCGGAGTGCAAGAGACCCAGTACTTC	CATSRGSSGVQETQYF
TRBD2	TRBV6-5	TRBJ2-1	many	TGTGCCAGCAGCGAACTCAGAGGACTAGTCAACAATGAGCAGTTCTTC	CASSELRGLVNNEQFF
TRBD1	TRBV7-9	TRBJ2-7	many	TGTGCCAGCAGGCGGACAGGGGGTCCCTACGAGCAGTACTTC	CASRRTGGPYEQYF
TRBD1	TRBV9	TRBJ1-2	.	TGTGCCAGCAGCGCGCGACAGGGGTACGGTGGCTATGGCTACACCTTC	CASSARQGYGGYGYTF
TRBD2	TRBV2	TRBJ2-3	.	TGTGCCAGCAGTGTTCTACTAGCGGGCACAGATACGCAGTATTTT	CASSVLLAGTDTQYF
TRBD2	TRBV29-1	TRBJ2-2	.	TGCAGCGTTCCCACGACTAGCGGGAACACCGGGGAGCTGTTTTTT	CSVPTTSGNTGELFF
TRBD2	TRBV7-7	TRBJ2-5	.	TGTGCTAGCAGCTTACGGACTAGCGGGGGGCCCGTACAAGAGACCCAGTACTTC	CASSLRTSGGPVQETQYF
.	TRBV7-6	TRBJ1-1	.	TGTGCCAGCAGACCCACGGGGGCAACTAATGAAGCTTTCTTT	CASRPTGATNEAFF
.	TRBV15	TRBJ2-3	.	TGTGCCACCAGCAGTAGTCGGGGGCCTGATACGCAGTATTTT	CATSSSRGPDTQYF
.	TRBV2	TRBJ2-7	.	TGTGCCAGCAGTGAAGGGCTAGCGTCATCCTACGAGCAGTACTTC	CASSEGLASSYEQYF
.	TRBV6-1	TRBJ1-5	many	TGTGCCAGCAGGGGGGGGGCAGGTCGACAGCCCCAGCATTTT	CASRGGAGRQPQHF
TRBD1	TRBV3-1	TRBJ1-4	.	TGTGCCAGCAGCCAAGATCAACAGGGGAGGGTAAAACTGTTTTTT	CASSQDQQGRVKLFF
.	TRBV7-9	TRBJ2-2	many	TGTGCCAGCAGTCCTACATGGCCCCAGGGAAGTACCGGGGAGCTGTTTTTT	CASSPTWPQGSTGELFF
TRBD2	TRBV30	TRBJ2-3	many	TGTGCCTGGAGGGGAGGACTAGCCGACGATACGCAGTATTTT	CAWRGGLADDTQYF
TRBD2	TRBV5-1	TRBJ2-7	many	TGCGCCAGCAGCCCCTGGACTAGCGGTCCCTACGAGCAGTACTTC	CASSPWTSGPYEQYF
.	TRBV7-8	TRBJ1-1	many	TGTGCCAGCAGCTTAGCGCCTGTAGGAGGCGCTTTCTTT	CASSLAPVGGAFF
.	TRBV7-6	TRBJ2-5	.	TGTGCCAGCAGCCCCAGCTCGCTCCAAGAGACCCAGTACTTC	CASSPSSLQETQYF
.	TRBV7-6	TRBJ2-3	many	TGTGCCAGCAGCTTAGGTCTCCCCACAGATACGCAGTATTTT	CASSLGLPTDTQYF
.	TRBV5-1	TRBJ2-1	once	TGCGCCAGCAGCTTGGAAACAGGGTTGGTGGATGAGCAGTTCTTC	CASSLETGLVDEQFF
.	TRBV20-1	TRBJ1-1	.	TGCAGTGCTAGAGAGCCCAGGGGGAACACTGAAGCTTTCTTT	CSAREPRGNTEAFF
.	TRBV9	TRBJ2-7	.	TGTGCCAGCAGCGCCTACGAATCCTCCTACGAGCAGTACTTC	CASSAYESSYEQYF
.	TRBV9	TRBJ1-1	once	TGTGCCAGCAGCGTTCGGGGGGCCGACACTGAAGCTTTCTTT	CASSVRGADTEAFF
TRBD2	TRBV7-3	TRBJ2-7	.	TGTGCCAGCAGCGGACTAGCGGGGGGTTTAGGGTTCACCTACGAGCAGTACTTC	CASSGLAGGLGFTYEQYF
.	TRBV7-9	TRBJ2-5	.	TGTGCCAGCAGCTCAACAGGGATGGGGGAGACCCAGTACTTC	CASSSTGMGETQYF
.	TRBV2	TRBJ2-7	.	TGTGCCAGCAGTGTACGAACAGGGACCCGCGAGCAGTACTTC	CASSVRTGTREQYF
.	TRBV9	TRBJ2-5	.	TGCGCCAGCAGCTTGGACGGATGGGGGCAGACCCAGTACTTC	CASSLDGWGQTQYF
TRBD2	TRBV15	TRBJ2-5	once	TGTGCCACCAGCGGCGGGGGGGCCGGTGGAGAGACCCAGTACTTC	CATSGGGAGGETQYF
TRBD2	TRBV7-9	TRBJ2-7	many	TGTGCCAGCACACGGACTAGCGGGGACTACGAGCAGTACTTC	CASTRTSGDYEQYF
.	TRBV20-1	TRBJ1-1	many	TGCAGTGCTCAGGGTATGGGGAACACTGAAGCTTTCTTT	CSAQGMGNTEAFF
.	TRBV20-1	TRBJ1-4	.	TGCAGTGCCCTATTTGGGGTTCAGTTTTTT	CSALFGVQFF
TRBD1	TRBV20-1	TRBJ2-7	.	TGCAGTGCTAGAGAAGGAACAGGGGGCTACTTCGAGCAGTACTTC	CSAREGTGGYFEQYF
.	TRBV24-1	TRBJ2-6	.	TGTGCCACCAGTGAATCAGGATCTGGGGCCAACGTCCTGACTTTC	CATSESGSGANVLTF
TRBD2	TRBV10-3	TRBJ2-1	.	TGTGCCATCGCTCCCCTGGGTGGTAAGCGGGGGGGCCACAATGAGCAGTTCTTC	CAIAPLGGKRGGHNEQFF
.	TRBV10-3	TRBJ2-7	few	TGTGCCATCAGTGAGTACGAGGGGACAAGCTCCTACGAGCAGTACTTC	CAISEYEGTSSYEQYF
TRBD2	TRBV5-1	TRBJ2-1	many	TGCGCCAGCAGCTTGCCTACTAGCGGGGGGGCGGGAGAGCAGTTCTTC	CASSLPTSGGAGEQFF
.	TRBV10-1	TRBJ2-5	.	TGCGCCAGCAGTGAGTCGATGGGTTGGGGCCAAGAGACCCAGTACTTC	CASSESMGWGQETQYF